This T cell receptor (beta chain) was identified during a study of T cell responses to AZD1222 COVID-19 vaccine. Study-wide results and limits: The study reported that nearly half of spike-specific TCRs target unmutated variant regions. Donor demographics were predominantly white British with a female majority; clonal diversity may be underestimated.

Produced via immunoSEQ multiplex PCR; TCRdb's table is partial and in-frame only. The table has 95,000 to 150,000 clones, roughly nine tenths seen once. This clone was recorded once. Antigen unknown. The trim removed 4 bases at V and 8 bases at J, leaving 4 bases unmatched. The CDR3 is 13 residues long. CDR1 and CDR2 (germline): LGHDT, YNNKEL (reference sequence). The sample consisted of peripheral blood, taken on day 0 of AZD1222 vaccination. The chain joins TRBV3-1 (or the pseudogene TRBV3-2) to TRBJ2-4, with 8 positions matching TRBD2. The TCR was taken from an adult in good health. For the CDR3, the DNA is TGTGCCAGCAGCCGCGGGGGGCCGGACATTCAGTACTTC. This encodes CASSRGGPDIQYF.